This T cell receptor beta chain derives from a study of CD8+ T cells in alopecia areata. Across the whole study: In an open-label trial, patients got 5 to 10 mg tofacitinib twice daily. Study outcomes and limitations: More clonal than normal scalp was lesional scalp, particularly alopecia totalis/universalis. Normal skin contains resident alphabeta T cells, and these are also sequenced in scalp samples.

As concerns this clone: The antigen is not known.

Individuals with alopecia areata gave both lesional scalp punch biopsies and peripheral blood for collection. The CDR3 extends over 13 amino acids. The germline V gene encodes CDR1 SGHAT and CDR2 FQNNGV. V was pared by 3 bases and J by 10 bases, with 10 bases between. cDNA prepared by RNA extraction and subsequent reverse transcription served as the template for sequencing. Clones were read by immunoSEQ multiplex PCR, and TCRdb kept only the in-frame ones, dropping some. The table shows 200,000 to 250,000 clones, with around 62% occurring only once. This rearrangement joins TRBV11-2 to TRBJ1-6; the D gene is possibly TRBD1 (5 bases). The sequence was collected from a human donor with alopecia areata. This sample comprised CD4+ T cells sorted from blood, obtained at week 0. The CDR3 region has the DNA TGTGCCAGCAGCTTCAGGGTAGGGTCACCCCTCCACTTT. It is translated as CASSFRVGSPLHF.